The entry below gives a single TCR beta chain sequence along with its context. This sample is drawn from a study of blood T cell repertoires in COVID-19. Study summary: Acute and convalescent COVID-19 specimens originated in the United States, Italy and Spain.

The table came from immunoSEQ multiplex PCR; TCRdb's copy has only in-frame clones and leaves some out. The table shows 15,000 to 20,000 clones, with about four fifths occurring only once. CDR3 length equals 15 residues. The germline CDR1 and CDR2 sequences are SEHNR and FQNEAQ (reference sequence). V shed 5 bases, J shed 9 bases, and the junction held 7 bases outside the gene matches. This clonotype was sampled from a man aged 80 or over with acute or convalescent COVID-19. This sequence joins TRBV7-9 and TRBJ1-6; TRBD1 matches at 10 bases. Input material: peripheral blood. CDR3 in DNA: TGTGCCAGCAGCCTCGGACAGGGGGACCTTTCACCCCTCCACTTT. Protein: CASSLGQGDLSPLHF.